This is a list of T cell receptor beta chains from one sample in a study of Ad26.COV2.S vaccination and SARS-CoV-2 variants. The protocol was immunoSEQ multiplex PCR, while the TCRdb copy is restricted to in-frame clones and leaves out a portion. The data show under 150,000 clones, just over 85% seen once. The source was peripheral blood, collected after recovery from COVID-19. The receptors come from a human donor who had recovered from COVID-19. Both conserved end residues are part of each CDR3. The D gene is left open where the match is weak. Some rows mark clone size as missing; the rest say once, few, many or name a class of expanded clone.

V,size,J,D,CDR3,DNA
TRBV5-1,-,TRBJ2-1,-,CASSLGNEQFF,TGCGCCAGCAGCTTGGGGAATGAGCAGTTCTTC
TRBV27,few,TRBJ1-2,-,CASSIVSSGDGYTF,TGTGCCAGCAGTATCGTTAGCAGCGGAGATGGCTACACCTTC
TRBV19,-,TRBJ1-5,-,CASSPPVGLYQPQHF,TGTGCCAGTAGTCCCCCCGTCGGACTCTATCAGCCCCAGCATTTT
TRBV21-1,-,TRBJ2-3,-,CASSKKGPLTCAYGTDTQYF,TGTGCCAGCAGCAAAAAGGGGCCCCTCACCTGCGCATACGGCACAGATACGCAGTATTTT
TRBV7-9,-,TRBJ1-4,-,CASSLVFSNNEKLFF,TGTGCCAGCAGCTTAGTCTTCAGTAATAATGAAAAACTGTTTTTT
TRBV5-6,-,TRBJ2-4,TRBD1,CASSSRQGARIQYF,TGTGCCAGCAGCTCCAGACAGGGGGCAAGGATTCAGTACTTC
TRBV27,-,TRBJ2-2,TRBD2,CASRDGLAGDTGELFF,TGTGCCAGCAGGGACGGACTAGCGGGGGACACCGGGGAGCTGTTTTTT
TRBV7-2,-,TRBJ2-3,-,CASSPPGPKFTQYF,TGTGCCAGCAGCCCCCCGGGCCCCAAATTTACGCAGTATTTT
TRBV4-1,-,TRBJ1-5,-,CASSPGIGQPQHF,TGCGCCAGCAGCCCAGGAATCGGTCAGCCCCAGCATTTT
TRBV6-6,-,TRBJ2-1,-,CASRDNNEQFF,TGTGCCAGTAGGGACAACAATGAGCAGTTCTTC
TRBV28,-,TRBJ1-4,TRBD1,CASSPTGTGGPNEKLFF,TGTGCCAGCAGTCCGACCGGGACAGGGGGCCCTAATGAAAAACTGTTTTTT
TRBV6-4,-,TRBJ2-1,-,CASRTRSSNEQFF,TGTGCCAGCAGGACAAGGTCGAGCAATGAGCAGTTCTTC
TRBV5-4,-,TRBJ1-1,TRBD1,CASSLRTGGARTEAFF,TGTGCCAGCAGCTTGCGGACAGGGGGCGCACGGACTGAAGCTTTCTTT
TRBV4-1,once,TRBJ1-1,-,CASSPFDMNTEAFF,TGCGCCAGCAGCCCATTCGACATGAACACTGAAGCTTTCTTT
TRBV28,-,TRBJ2-7,-,CASSYGLIYEQYF,TGTGCCAGCAGCTACGGACTTATCTACGAGCAGTACTTC
TRBV28,-,TRBJ1-1,TRBD1,CASRGTGFSEAFF,TGTGCCAGCAGGGGGACAGGGTTCTCTGAAGCTTTCTTT
TRBV5-1,-,TRBJ2-1,-,CASSPGYGGPYNEQFF,TGCGCCAGCAGTCCTGGTTACGGGGGCCCCTACAATGAGCAGTTCTTC
TRBV2,-,TRBJ2-5,-,CASTLSSETQYF,TGTGCCAGCACACTCTCCTCTGAGACCCAGTACTTC
TRBV4-3,-,TRBJ1-2,-,CASSPNRRDGYTF,TGCGCCAGCAGCCCAAATCGAAGGGATGGCTACACCTTC
TRBV7-2,-,TRBJ1-2,-,CASSLAQTNYGYTF,TGTGCCAGCAGCTTAGCACAGACTAACTATGGCTACACCTTC
TRBV7-8,-,TRBJ2-2,TRBD2,CASSSGEGLELFF,TGTGCCAGCAGCTCCGGGGAGGGGTTGGAGCTGTTTTTT
TRBV27,-,TRBJ1-1,-,CASSLGIGLNTEAFF,TGTGCCAGCAGTTTGGGAATAGGACTGAACACTGAAGCTTTCTTT
TRBV30,-,TRBJ2-2,-,CAWSPGAGELFF,TGTGCCTGGAGTCCCGGAGCCGGGGAGCTGTTTTTT
TRBV2,-,TRBJ2-7,-,CASSERSGSYEQYF,TGTGCCAGCAGTGAAAGGTCAGGGAGCTACGAGCAGTACTTC
TRBV25-1,few,TRBJ1-4,TRBD1,CASTLGTGRSSNEKLFF,TGTGCCAGCACCCTGGGGACAGGGAGATCTTCTAATGAAAAACTGTTTTTT
TRBV7-9,-,TRBJ1-1,TRBD1,CASSDRDTEAFF,TGTGCCAGCAGCGACAGGGACACTGAAGCTTTCTTT
TRBV7-9,-,TRBJ1-4,-,CASSPVPGWGDEKLFF,TGTGCCAGCAGCCCCGTCCCTGGATGGGGGGATGAAAAACTGTTTTTT
TRBV19,-,TRBJ1-1,-,CASSTALSEGQAFF,TGTGCCAGTAGTACCGCCTTGAGTGAGGGCCAAGCTTTCTTT
TRBV4-1,few,TRBJ1-1,-,CASSQVGELVSAEAFF,TGCGCCAGCAGCCAAGTCGGGGAGCTCGTCAGCGCTGAAGCTTTCTTT
TRBV13,-,TRBJ1-2,-,CASSLGFSYGYTF,TGTGCCAGCAGCTTAGGGTTTAGCTATGGCTACACCTTC
TRBV10-3,few,TRBJ2-2,TRBD2,CAISPNRGGATGELFF,TGTGCCATCAGCCCCAATCGCGGGGGGGCAACAGGGGAGCTGTTTTTT
TRBV7-2,-,TRBJ1-3,-,CASSLSGASSSGNTIYF,TGTGCCAGCAGCTTAAGCGGGGCCTCCTCCTCAGGAAACACCATATATTTT
TRBV6-5,-,TRBJ2-1,TRBD2,CASSRGGTSYNEQFF,TGTGCCAGCAGCCGGGGGGGAACATCCTACAATGAGCAGTTCTTC
TRBV28,-,TRBJ2-2,-,CASRAGGLSGELFF,TGTGCCAGCAGGGCCGGGGGCCTTAGCGGGGAGCTGTTTTTT
TRBV27,-,TRBJ2-2,-,CASSPPIGYGELFF,TGTGCCAGCAGTCCCCCCATAGGGTACGGGGAGCTGTTTTTT
TRBV4-3,few,TRBJ2-7,TRBD1,CASSHLGTGGSEQYF,TGCGCCAGCAGCCATTTGGGGACAGGGGGCTCCGAGCAGTACTTC
TRBV5-5,-,TRBJ1-2,-,CASSLGALYYGYTF,TGTGCCAGCAGCTTGGGGGCCCTATACTATGGCTACACCTTC
TRBV28,-,TRBJ1-4,-,CASSNRNEKLFF,TGTGCCAGCAGCAACAGGAATGAAAAACTGTTTTTT
TRBV2,once,TRBJ2-2,-,CASSEAPGAGELFF,TGTGCCAGCAGTGAAGCCCCGGGGGCCGGGGAGCTGTTTTTT
TRBV13,-,TRBJ2-1,TRBD1,CASSSPGQGDEQFF,TGTGCCAGCAGCTCTCCGGGACAGGGCGATGAGCAGTTCTTC
TRBV7-9,-,TRBJ2-1,-,CASSPIGNEQFF,TGTGCCAGCAGCCCCATTGGCAATGAGCAGTTCTTC
TRBV28,-,TRBJ2-7,TRBD1,CASRLLPGTGAHEQYF,TGTGCCAGCAGATTGCTCCCCGGGACAGGGGCCCACGAGCAGTACTTC
TRBV6-5,-,TRBJ2-2,-,CASKLGGINTGELFF,TGTGCCAGCAAGCTTGGGGGCATTAACACCGGGGAGCTGTTTTTT